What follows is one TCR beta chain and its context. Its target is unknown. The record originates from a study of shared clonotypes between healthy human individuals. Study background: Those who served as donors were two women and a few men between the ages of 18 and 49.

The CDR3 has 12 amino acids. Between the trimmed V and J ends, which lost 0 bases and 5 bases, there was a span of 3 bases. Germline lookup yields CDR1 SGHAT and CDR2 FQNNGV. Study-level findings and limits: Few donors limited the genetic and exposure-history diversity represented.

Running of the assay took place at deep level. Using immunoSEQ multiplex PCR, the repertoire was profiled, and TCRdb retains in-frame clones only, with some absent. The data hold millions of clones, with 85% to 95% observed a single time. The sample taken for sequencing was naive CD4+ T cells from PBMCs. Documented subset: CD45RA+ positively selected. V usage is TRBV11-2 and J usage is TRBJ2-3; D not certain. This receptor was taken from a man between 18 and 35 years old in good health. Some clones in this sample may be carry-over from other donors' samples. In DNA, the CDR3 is TGTGCCAGCAGCTTAGATGGAGATACGCAGTATTTT. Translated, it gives CASSLDGDTQYF.